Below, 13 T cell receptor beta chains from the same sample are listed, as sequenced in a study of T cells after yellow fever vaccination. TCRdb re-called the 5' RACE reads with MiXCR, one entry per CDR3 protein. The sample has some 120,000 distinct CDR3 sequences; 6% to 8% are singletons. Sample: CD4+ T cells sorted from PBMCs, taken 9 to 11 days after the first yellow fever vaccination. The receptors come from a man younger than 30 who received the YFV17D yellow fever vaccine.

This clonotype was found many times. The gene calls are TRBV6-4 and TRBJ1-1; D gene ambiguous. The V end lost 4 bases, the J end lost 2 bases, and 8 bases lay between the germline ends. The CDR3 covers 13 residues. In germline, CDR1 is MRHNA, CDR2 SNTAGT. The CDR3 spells CASSVSINTEAFF. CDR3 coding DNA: TGTGCCAGCAGTGTCTCGATAAACACTGAAGCTTTCTTT.

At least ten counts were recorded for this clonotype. The CDR3 spells CSAGAQGFPSNQPQHF. As DNA, the CDR3 is TGCAGTGCTGGGGCACAGGGATTTCCTAGCAATCAGCCCCAGCATTTT. The chain couples TRBV20-1 to TRBJ1-5; TRBD1 is a possible D gene (6 bases). The CDR3 length is 16 residues. The germline V and J ends were trimmed by 5 bases and 0 bases, with 17 bases remaining between them. Germline CDR1 reads DFQATT; CDR2 reads SNEGSKA (reference sequence).

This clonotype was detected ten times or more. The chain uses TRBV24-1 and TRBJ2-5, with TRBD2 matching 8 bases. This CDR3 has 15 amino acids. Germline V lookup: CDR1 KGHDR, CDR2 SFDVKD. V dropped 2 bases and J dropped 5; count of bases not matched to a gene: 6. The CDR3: CATSDSAGGGETQYF. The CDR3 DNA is TGTGCCACCAGTGATTCCGCGGGCGGGGGGGAGACCCAGTACTTC.

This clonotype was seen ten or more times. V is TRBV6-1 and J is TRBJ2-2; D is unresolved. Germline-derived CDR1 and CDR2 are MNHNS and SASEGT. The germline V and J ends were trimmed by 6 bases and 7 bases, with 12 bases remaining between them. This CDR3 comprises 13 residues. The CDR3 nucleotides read TGTGCCAGCAGGTCAACAATGAGCGGGGAGCTGTTTTTT. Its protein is CASRSTMSGELFF.

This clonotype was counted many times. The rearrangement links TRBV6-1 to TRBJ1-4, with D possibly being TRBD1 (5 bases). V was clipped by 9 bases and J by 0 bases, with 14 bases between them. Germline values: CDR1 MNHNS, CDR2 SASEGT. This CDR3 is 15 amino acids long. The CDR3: CASSDSGATNEKLFF. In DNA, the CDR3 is TGTGCCAGTTCCGACAGTGGGGCAACTAATGAAAAACTGTTTTTT.

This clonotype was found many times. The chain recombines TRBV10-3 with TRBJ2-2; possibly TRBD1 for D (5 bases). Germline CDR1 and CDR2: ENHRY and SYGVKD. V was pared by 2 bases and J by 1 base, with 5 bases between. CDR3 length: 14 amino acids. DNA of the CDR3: TGTGCCATCAGTGAGGGACAGAACACCGGGGAGCTGTTTTTT. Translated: CAISEGQNTGELFF.

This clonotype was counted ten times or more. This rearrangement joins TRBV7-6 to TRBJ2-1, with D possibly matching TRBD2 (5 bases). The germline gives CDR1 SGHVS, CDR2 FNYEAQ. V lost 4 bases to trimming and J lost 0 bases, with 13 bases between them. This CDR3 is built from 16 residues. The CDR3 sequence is CASSSPFRDSYNEQFF. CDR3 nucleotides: TGTGCCAGCAGCTCCCCATTCCGGGACTCCTACAATGAGCAGTTCTTC.

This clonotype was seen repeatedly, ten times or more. The CDR3 loop reads CASSFTPPGTPLHF. The CDR3 nucleotides are TGTGCCAGCAGTTTTACCCCCCCAGGGACACCCCTCCACTTT. The chain employs TRBV27 and TRBJ1-6; D is possibly TRBD1 (5 bases). Deletions cut 3 bases from V and 11 bases from J, with 14 bases between. This CDR3 comprises 14 residues. The germline V gene has CDR1 MNHEY and CDR2 SMNVEV (reference sequence).

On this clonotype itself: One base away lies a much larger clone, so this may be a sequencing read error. The CDR3, as DNA: TGTGCCAGTAGTATAGTTGCAGGGCTCCTCACAGATACGCAGTGTTTT. As protein: CASSIVAGLLTDTQCF. This rearrangement joins TRBV19 to TRBJ2-3; D is possibly TRBD1 (5 bases). Germline lookup yields CDR1 LNHDA and CDR2 SQIVND (reference sequence). The CDR3 extends over 16 amino acids.

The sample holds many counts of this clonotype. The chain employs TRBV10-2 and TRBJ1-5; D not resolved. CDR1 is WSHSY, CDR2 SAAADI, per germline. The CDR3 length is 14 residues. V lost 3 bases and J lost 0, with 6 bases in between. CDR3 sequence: CASSDSHSNQPQHF. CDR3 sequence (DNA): TGCGCCAGCAGTGACAGTCATAGCAATCAGCCCCAGCATTTT.

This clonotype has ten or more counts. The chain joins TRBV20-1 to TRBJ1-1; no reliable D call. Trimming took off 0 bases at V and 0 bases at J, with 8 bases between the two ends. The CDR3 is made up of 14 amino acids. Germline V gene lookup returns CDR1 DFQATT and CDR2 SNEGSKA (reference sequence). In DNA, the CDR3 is TGCAGTGCTAGAGAGGCAGCCATGAACACTGAAGCTTTCTTT. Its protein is CSAREAAMNTEAFF.

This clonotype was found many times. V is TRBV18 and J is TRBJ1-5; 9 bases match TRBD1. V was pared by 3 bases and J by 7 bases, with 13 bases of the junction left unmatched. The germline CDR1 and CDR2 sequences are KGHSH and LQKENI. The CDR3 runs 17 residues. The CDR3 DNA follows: TGTGCCAGCTCACCCCTTTCCGACAGGGGGACCAGGCAGCCCCAGCATTTT. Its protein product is CASSPLSDRGTRQPQHF.

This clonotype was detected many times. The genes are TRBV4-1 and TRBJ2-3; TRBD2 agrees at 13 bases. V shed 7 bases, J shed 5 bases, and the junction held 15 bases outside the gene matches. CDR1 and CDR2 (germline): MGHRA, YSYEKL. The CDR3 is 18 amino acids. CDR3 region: CASKSFPGLAGPKDTQYF. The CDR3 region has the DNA TGCGCCAGCAAGTCTTTTCCGGGACTAGCGGGGCCAAAAGATACGCAGTATTTT.